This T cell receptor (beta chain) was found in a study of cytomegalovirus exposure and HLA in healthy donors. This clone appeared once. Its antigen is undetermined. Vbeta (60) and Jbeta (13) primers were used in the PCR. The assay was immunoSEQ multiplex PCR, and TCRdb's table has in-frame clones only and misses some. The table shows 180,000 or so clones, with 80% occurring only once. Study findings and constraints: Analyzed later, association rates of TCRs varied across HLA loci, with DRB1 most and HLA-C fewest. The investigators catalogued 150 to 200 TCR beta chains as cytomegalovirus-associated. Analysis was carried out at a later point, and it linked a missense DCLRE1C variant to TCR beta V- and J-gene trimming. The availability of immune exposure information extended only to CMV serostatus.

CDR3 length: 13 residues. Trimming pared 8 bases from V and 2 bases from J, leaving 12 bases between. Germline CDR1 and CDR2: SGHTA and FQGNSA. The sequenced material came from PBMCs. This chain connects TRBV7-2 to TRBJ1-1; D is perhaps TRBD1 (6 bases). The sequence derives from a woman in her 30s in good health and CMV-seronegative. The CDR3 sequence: CASGQQSNTEAFF. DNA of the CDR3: TGTGCCAGCGGACAGCAGAGCAACACTGAAGCTTTCTTT.